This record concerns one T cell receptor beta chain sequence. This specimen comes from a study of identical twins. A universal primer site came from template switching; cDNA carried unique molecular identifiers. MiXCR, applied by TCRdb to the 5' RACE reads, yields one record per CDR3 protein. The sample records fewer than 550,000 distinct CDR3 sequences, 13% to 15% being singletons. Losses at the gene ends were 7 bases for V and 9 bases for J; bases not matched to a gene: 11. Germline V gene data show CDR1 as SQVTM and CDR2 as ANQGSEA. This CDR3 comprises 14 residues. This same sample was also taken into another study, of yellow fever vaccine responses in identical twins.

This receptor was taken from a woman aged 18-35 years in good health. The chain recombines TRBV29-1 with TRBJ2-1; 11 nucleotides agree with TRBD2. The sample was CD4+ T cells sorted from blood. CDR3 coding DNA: TGCAGCGCAACTACTAGCGGGAGTTCGGTTGAGCAGTTCTTC. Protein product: CSATTSGSSVEQFF.